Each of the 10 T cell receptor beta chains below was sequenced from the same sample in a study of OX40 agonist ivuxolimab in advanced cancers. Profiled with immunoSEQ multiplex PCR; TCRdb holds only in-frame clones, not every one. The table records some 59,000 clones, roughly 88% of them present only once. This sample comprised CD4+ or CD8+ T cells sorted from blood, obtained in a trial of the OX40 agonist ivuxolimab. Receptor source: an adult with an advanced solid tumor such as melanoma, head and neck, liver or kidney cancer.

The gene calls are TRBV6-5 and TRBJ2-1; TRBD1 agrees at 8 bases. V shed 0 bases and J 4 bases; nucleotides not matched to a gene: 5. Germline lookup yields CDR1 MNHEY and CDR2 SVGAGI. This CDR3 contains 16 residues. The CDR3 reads CASSYSTGQGYNEQFF. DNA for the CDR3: TGTGCCAGCAGTTACTCGACTGGACAGGGATACAATGAGCAGTTCTTC.

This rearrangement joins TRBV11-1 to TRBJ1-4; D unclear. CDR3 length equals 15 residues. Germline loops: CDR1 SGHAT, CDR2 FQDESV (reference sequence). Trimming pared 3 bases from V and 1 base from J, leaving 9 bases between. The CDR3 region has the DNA TGTGCCAGCAGCTTGAGCCCGGGAACTAATGAAAAACTGTTTTTT. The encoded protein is CASSLSPGTNEKLFF.

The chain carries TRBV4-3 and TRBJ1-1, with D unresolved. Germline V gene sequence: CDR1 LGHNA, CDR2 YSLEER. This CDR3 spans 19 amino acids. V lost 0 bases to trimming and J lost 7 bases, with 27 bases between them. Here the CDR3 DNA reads TGCGCCAGCAGCCAAGATGTGGCTAGTAGCGGGGTTGGTTCCCGTGAAGCTTTCTTT. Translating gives CASSQDVASSGVGSREAFF.

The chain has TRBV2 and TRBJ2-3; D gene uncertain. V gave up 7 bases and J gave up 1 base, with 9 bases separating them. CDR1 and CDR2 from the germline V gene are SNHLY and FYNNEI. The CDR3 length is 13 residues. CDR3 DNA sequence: TGTGCCAGCAAACAGTTGGGCACAGATACGCAGTATTTT. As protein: CASKQLGTDTQYF.

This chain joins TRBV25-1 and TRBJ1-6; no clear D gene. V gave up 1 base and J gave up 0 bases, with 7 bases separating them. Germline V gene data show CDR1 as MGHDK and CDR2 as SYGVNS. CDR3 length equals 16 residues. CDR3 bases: TGTGCCAGCAGTGAATTAGATAGCTCCTATAATTCACCCCTCCACTTT. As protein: CASSELDSSYNSPLHF.

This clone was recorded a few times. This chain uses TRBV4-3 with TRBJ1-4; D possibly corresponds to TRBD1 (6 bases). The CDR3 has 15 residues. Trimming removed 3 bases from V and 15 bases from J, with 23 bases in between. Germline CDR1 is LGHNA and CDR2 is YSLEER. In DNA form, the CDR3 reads TGCGCCAGCAGCCAGCAACACAGGGAAGCCGCGGCCGTGTTTTTT. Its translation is CASSQQHREAAAVFF.

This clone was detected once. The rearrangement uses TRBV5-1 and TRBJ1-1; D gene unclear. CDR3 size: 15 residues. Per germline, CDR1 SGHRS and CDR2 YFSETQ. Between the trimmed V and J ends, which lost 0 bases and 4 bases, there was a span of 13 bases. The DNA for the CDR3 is TGCGCCAGCAGCTTGGTGGGAGTCCGTGTCACTGAAGCTTTCTTT. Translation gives CASSLVGVRVTEAFF.

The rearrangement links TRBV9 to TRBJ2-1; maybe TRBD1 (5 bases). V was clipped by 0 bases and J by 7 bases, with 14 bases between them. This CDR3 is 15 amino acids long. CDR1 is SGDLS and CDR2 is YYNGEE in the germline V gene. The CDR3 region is CASSVGFGQGNEQFF. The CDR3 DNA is TGTGCCAGCAGCGTAGGCTTTGGTCAGGGTAATGAGCAGTTCTTC.

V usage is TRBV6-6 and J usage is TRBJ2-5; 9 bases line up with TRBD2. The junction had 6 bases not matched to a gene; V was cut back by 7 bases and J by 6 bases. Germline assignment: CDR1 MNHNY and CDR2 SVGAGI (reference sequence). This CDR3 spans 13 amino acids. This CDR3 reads CASIPSGAQTQYF. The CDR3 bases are TGTGCCAGCATACCTAGCGGGGCGCAGACCCAGTACTTC.

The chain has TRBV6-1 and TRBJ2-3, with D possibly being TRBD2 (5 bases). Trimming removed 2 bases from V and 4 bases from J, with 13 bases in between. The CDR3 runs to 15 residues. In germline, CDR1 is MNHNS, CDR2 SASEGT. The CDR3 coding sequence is TGTGCCAGCAGTGAACTGAGGGCGACTCCAGATACGCAGTATTTT. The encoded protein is CASSELRATPDTQYF.